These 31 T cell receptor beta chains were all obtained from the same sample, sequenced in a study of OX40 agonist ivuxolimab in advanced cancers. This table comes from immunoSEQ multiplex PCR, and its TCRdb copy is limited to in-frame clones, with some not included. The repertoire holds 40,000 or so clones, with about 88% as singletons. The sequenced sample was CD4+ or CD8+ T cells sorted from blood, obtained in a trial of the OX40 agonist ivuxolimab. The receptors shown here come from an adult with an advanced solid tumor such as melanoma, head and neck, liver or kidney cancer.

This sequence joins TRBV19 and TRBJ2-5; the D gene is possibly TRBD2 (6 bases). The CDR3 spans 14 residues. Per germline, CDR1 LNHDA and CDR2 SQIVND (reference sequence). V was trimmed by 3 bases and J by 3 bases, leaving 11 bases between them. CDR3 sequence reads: CASSILGGEETQYF. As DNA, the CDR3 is TGTGCCAGTAGTATCCTCGGGGGAGAAGAGACCCAGTACTTC.

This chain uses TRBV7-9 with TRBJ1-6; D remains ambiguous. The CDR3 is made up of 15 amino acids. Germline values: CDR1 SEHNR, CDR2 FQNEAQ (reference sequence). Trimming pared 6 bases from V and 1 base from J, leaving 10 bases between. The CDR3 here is CASRPVGSYNSPLHF. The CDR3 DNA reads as TGTGCCAGCAGGCCAGTCGGGTCCTATAATTCACCCCTCCACTTT. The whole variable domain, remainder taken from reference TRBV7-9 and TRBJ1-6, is DTGVSQNPRHKITKRGQNVTFRCDPISEHNRLYWYRQTLGQGPEFLTYFQNEAQLEKSRLLSDRFSAERPKGSFSTLEIQRTEQGDSAMYLCASRPVGSYNSPLHFGNGTRLTVT.

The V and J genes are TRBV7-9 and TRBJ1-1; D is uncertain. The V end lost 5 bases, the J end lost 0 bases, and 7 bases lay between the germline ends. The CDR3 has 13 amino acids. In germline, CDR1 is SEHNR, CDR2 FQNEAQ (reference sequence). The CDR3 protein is CASSPRLNTEAFF. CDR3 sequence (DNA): TGTGCCAGCAGCCCACGCCTGAACACTGAAGCTTTCTTT.

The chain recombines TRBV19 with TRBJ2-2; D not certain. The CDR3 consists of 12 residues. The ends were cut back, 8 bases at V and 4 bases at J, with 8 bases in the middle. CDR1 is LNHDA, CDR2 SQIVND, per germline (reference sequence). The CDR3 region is CASYQGTGELFF. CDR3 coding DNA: TGTGCCAGTTACCAAGGCACCGGGGAGCTGTTTTTT. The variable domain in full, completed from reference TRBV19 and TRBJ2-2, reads DGGITQSPKYLFRKEGQNVTLSCEQNLNHDAMYWYRQDPGQGLRLIYYSQIVNDFQKGDIAEGYSVSREKKESFPLTVTSAQKNPTAFYLCASYQGTGELFFGEGSRLTVL.

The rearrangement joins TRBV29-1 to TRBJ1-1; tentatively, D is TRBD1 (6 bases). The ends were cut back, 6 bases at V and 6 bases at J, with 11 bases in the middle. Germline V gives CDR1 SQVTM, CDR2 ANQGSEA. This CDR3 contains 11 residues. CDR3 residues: CSVGRGAEAFF. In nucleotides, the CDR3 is TGCAGCGTGGGGAGGGGGGCTGAAGCTTTCTTT.

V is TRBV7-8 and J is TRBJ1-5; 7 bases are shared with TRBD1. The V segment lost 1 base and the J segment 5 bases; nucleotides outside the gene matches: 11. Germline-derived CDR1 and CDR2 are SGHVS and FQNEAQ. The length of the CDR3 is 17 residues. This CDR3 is CASSLEQNRGRHQPQHF. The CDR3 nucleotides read TGTGCCAGCAGCTTAGAACAAAACAGGGGACGGCATCAGCCCCAGCATTTT.

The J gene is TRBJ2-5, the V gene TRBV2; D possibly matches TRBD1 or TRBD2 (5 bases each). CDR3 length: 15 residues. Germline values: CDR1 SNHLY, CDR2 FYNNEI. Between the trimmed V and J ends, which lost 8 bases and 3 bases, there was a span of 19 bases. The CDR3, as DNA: TGTGCCAGCGACGGGGCTCCTATTGGGGAAGAGACCCAGTACTTC. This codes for CASDGAPIGEETQYF.

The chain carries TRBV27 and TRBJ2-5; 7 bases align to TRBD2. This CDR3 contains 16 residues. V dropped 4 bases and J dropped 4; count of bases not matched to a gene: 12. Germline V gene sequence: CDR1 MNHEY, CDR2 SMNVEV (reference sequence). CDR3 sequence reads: CASSYTRTSVVETQYF. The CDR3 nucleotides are TGTGCCAGCAGTTATACGCGGACTAGTGTCGTAGAGACCCAGTACTTC.

The CDR3 DNA follows: TGTGCCAGCAGTCCGGGGACGGCCGGGGGGAATGAGCAGTTCTTC. Its translation: CASSPGTAGGNEQFF. The chain recombines TRBV6-5 with TRBJ2-1, with 7 bases aligning to TRBD2. The V and J ends lost 5 bases and 7 bases, in that order; junction bases with no gene match: 11. Per the germline V gene, CDR1 is MNHEY and CDR2 is SVGAGI. There are 15 residues in the CDR3.

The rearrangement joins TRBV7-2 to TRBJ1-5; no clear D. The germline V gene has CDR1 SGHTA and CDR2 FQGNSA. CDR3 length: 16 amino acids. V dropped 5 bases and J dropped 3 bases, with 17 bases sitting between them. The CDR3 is CASSPSGIPYNQPQHF. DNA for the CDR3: TGTGCCAGCAGCCCCTCAGGTATCCCCTACAATCAGCCCCAGCATTTT.

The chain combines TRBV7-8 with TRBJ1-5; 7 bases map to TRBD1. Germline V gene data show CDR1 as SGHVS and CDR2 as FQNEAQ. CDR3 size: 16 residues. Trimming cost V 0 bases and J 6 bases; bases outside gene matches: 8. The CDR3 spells CASSLAGRGKGQPQHF. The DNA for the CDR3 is TGTGCCAGCAGCTTAGCAGGCAGGGGGAAGGGTCAGCCCCAGCATTTT.

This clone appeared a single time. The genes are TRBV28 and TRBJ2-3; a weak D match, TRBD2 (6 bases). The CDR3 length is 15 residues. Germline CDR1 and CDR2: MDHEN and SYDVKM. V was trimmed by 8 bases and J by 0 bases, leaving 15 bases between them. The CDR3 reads CASRFGGSSTDTQYF. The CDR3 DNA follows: TGTGCCAGCCGGTTTGGGGGGAGTAGCACAGATACGCAGTATTTT.

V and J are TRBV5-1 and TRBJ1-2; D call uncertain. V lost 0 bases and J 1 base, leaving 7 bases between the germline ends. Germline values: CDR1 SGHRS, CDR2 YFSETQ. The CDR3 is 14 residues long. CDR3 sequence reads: CASSLGNGNYGYTF. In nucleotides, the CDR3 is TGCGCCAGCAGCTTGGGGAACGGTAACTATGGCTACACCTTC. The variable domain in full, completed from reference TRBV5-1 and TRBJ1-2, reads KAGVTQTPRYLIKTRGQQVTLSCSPISGHRSVSWYQQTPGQGLQFLFEYFSETQRNKGNFPGRFSGRQFSNSRSEMNVSTLELGDSALYLCASSLGNGNYGYTFGSGTRLTVV.

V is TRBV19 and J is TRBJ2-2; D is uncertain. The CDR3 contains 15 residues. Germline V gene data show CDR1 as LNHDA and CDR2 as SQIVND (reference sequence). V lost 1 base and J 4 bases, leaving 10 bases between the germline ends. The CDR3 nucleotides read TGTGCCAGTAGTATAGGCACTCGAAGCACCGGGGAGCTGTTTTTT. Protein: CASSIGTRSTGELFF. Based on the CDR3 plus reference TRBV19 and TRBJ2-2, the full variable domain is DGGITQSPKYLFRKEGQNVTLSCEQNLNHDAMYWYRQDPGQGLRLIYYSQIVNDFQKGDIAEGYSVSREKKESFPLTVTSAQKNPTAFYLCASSIGTRSTGELFFGEGSRLTVL.

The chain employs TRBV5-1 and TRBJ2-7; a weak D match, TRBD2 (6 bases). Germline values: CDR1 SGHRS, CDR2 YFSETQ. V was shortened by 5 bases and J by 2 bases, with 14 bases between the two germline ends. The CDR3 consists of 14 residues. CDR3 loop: CASSSIADPYEQYF. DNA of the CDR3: TGCGCCAGCAGTTCGATAGCGGATCCCTACGAGCAGTACTTC.

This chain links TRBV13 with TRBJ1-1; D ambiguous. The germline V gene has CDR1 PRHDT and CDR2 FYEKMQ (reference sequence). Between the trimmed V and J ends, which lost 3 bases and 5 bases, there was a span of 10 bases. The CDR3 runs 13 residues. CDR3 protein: CASSLGGQTEAFF. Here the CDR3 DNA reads TGTGCCAGCAGCTTGGGAGGGCAAACTGAAGCTTTCTTT.

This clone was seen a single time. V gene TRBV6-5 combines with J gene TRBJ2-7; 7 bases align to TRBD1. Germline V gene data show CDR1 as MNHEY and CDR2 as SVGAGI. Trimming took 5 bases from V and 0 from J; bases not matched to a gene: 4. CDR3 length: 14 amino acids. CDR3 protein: CASSPRDSSYEQYF. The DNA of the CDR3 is TGTGCCAGCAGTCCAAGGGACAGCTCCTACGAGCAGTACTTC.

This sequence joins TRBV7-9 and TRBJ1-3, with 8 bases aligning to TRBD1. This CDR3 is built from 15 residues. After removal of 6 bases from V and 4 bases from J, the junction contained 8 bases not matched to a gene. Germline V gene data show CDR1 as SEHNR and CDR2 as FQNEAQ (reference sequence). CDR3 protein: CASSPTGAGGNTIYF. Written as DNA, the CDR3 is TGTGCCAGCAGTCCGACAGGGGCGGGAGGAAACACCATATATTTT.

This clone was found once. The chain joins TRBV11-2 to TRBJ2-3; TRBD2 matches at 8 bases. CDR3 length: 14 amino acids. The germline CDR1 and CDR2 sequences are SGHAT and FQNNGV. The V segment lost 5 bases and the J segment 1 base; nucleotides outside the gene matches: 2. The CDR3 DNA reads TGTGCCAGCAGCCACGGGGGGGGCACAGATACGCAGTATTTT. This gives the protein CASSHGGGTDTQYF.

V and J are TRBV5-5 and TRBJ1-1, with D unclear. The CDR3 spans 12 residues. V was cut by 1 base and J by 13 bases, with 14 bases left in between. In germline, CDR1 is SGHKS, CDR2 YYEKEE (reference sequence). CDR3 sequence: CASSLYGGLGFF. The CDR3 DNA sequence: TGTGCCAGCAGCTTGTACGGAGGGCTGGGTTTCTTT.

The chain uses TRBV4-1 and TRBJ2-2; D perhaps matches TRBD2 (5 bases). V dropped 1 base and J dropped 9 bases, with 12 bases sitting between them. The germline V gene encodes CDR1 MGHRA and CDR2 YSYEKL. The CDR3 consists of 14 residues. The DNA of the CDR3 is TGCGCCAGCAGCCAAGGACGGGGTTCGCGGGAGCTGTTTTTT. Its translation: CASSQGRGSRELFF.

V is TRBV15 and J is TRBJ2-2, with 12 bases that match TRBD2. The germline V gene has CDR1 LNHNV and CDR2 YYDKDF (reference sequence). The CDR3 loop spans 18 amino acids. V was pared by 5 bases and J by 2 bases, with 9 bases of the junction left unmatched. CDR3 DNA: TGTGCCACCAGCGGCAGACTAGCGGGGGTTCATAACACCGGGGAGCTGTTTTTT. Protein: CATSGRLAGVHNTGELFF.

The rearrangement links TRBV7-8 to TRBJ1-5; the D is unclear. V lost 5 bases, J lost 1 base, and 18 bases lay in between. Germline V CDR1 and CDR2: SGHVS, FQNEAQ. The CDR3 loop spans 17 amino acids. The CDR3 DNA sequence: TGTGCCAGCAGCCCCGCCGGGTCCCCACACAGCAATCAGCCCCAGCATTTT. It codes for CASSPAGSPHSNQPQHF.

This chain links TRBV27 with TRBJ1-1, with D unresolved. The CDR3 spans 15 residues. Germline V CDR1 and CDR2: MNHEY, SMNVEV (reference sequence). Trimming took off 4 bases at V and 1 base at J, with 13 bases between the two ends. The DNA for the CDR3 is TGTGCCAGCAGTTGGAGACACGAGGCGAACACTGAAGCTTTCTTT. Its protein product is CASSWRHEANTEAFF.

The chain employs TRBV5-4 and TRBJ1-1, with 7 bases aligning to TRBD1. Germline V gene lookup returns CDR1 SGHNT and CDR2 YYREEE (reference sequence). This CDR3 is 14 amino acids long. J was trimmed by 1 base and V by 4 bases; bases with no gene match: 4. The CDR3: CASSPGTENTEAFF. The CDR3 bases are TGTGCCAGCAGCCCCGGGACAGAGAACACTGAAGCTTTCTTT.

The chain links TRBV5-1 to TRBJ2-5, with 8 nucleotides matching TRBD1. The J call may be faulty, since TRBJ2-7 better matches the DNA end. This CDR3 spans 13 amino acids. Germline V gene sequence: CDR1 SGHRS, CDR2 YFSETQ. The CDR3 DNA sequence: TGCGCCAGCAGCTCCAGGGGGCGGAACGAGCAGTACTTC. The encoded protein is CASSSRGRNEQYF.

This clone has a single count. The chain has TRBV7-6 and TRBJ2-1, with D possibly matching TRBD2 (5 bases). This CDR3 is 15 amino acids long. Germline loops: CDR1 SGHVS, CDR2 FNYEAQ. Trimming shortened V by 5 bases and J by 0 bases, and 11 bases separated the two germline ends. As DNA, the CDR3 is TGTGCCAGCAGCACTACTACTAGCTCCTACAATGAGCAGTTCTTC. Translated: CASSTTTSSYNEQFF.

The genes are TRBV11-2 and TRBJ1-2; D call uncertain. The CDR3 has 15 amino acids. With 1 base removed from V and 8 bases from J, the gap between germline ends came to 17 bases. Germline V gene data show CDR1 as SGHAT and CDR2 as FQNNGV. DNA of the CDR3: TGTGCCAGCAGCTTAGGGTCCACCCCCTTTGAAGGCTACACCTTC. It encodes CASSLGSTPFEGYTF.

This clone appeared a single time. The CDR3, as DNA: TGTGCCAGCAGCTTAGGGGGGGAGGGTTACAATGAGCAGTTCTTC. Amino acids: CASSLGGEGYNEQFF. The J gene is TRBJ2-1, the V gene TRBV7-6, with 7 bases matching TRBD2. The trim removed 1 base at V and 4 bases at J, leaving 4 bases unmatched. This CDR3 spans 15 amino acids. Germline values: CDR1 SGHVS, CDR2 FNYEAQ.

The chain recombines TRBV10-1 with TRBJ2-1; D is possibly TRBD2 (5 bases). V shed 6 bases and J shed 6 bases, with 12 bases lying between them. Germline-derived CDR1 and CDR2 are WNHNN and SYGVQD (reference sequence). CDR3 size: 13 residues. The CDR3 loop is CASSLYAGNEQFF. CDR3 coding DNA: TGCGCCAGCAGCCTCTATGCGGGCAATGAGCAGTTCTTC.

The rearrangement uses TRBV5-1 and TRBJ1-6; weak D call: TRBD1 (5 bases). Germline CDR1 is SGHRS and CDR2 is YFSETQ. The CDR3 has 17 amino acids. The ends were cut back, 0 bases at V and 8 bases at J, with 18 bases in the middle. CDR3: CASSLDASKGPHSPLHF. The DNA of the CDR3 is TGCGCCAGCAGCTTGGATGCGTCAAAGGGGCCCCATTCACCCCTCCACTTT.